The rows below give T cell receptor beta chains drawn from one sample of a study of shared clonotypes between healthy human individuals. Using immunoSEQ multiplex PCR, the repertoire was profiled, and TCRdb retains in-frame clones only, with some absent. The table shows 2 million to 2.5 million clones, with about 95% occurring only once. The sample taken for sequencing was naive CD8+ T cells sorted from blood. These TCRs come from a man younger than 35 in good health. CDR3s include the opening cysteine and the closing phenylalanine or tryptophan. A D gene is named only where the DNA matches it firmly. The listing skips clone size in some rows; elsewhere it reads once, few, many or a size class.

abundance: .; v_gene: TRBV6-6; j_gene: TRBJ2-7; d_gene: .; CDR3nt: TGTGCCAGCAGTTACGCCTATTCTTACGAGCAGTACTTC; CDR3aa: CASSYAYSYEQYF
abundance: .; v_gene: TRBV2; j_gene: TRBJ2-7; d_gene: TRBD2; CDR3nt: TGTGCCAGCAGTGATGGACTAGCGGACCCCTACGAGCAGTACTTC; CDR3aa: CASSDGLADPYEQYF
abundance: once; v_gene: TRBV28; j_gene: TRBJ2-7; d_gene: .; CDR3nt: TGTGCCAGCACCCCAACAGGCTACCTCTCCTACGAGCAGTACTTC; CDR3aa: CASTPTGYLSYEQYF
abundance: .; v_gene: TRBV5-4; j_gene: TRBJ1-2; d_gene: .; CDR3nt: TGTGCCAGCAGCTACAGGGAGTGGGATGGCTACACCTTC; CDR3aa: CASSYREWDGYTF
abundance: .; v_gene: TRBV11-2; j_gene: TRBJ2-7; d_gene: .; CDR3nt: TGTGCCAGCAGCTATGACAGGGAGGGAGACGAGCAGTACTTC; CDR3aa: CASSYDREGDEQYF
abundance: .; v_gene: TRBV6-1; j_gene: TRBJ1-6; d_gene: .; CDR3nt: TGTGCCAGCAGTGAAGTTTCTGAGGGGCAGGGTCGCTATAATTCACCCCTCCACTTT; CDR3aa: CASSEVSEGQGRYNSPLHF
abundance: .; v_gene: TRBV6-5; j_gene: TRBJ1-1; d_gene: .; CDR3nt: TGTGCCAGCAGTTTGGGGGCCAGTGGCACTGAAGCTTTCTTT; CDR3aa: CASSLGASGTEAFF
abundance: once; v_gene: TRBV11-2; j_gene: TRBJ2-5; d_gene: .; CDR3nt: TGTGCCAGCAGCTTAGCCTTTTCTGAGGAATATCTGTACCAAGAGACCCAGTACTTC; CDR3aa: CASSLAFSEEYLYQETQYF
abundance: .; v_gene: TRBV18; j_gene: TRBJ2-3; d_gene: TRBD2; CDR3nt: TGTGCCAGCTCACCTAGGACTAGCCTTAGCACAGATACGCAGTATTTT; CDR3aa: CASSPRTSLSTDTQYF
abundance: .; v_gene: TRBV5-4; j_gene: TRBJ1-1; d_gene: .; CDR3nt: TGTGCCAGCAGCTTTGACAGCTTGAACACTGAAGCTTTCTTT; CDR3aa: CASSFDSLNTEAFF
abundance: .; v_gene: TRBV5-6; j_gene: TRBJ1-2; d_gene: TRBD1; CDR3nt: TGTGCCAGCAGCTTCGGGACAGGGCCTAACTATGGCTACACCTTC; CDR3aa: CASSFGTGPNYGYTF
abundance: .; v_gene: TRBV6-1; j_gene: TRBJ1-5; d_gene: .; CDR3nt: TGTGCCAGCAGTGCCCTGTCTAGCAATCAGCCCCAGCATTTT; CDR3aa: CASSALSSNQPQHF
abundance: .; v_gene: TRBV4-2; j_gene: TRBJ2-7; d_gene: .; CDR3nt: TGTGCCAGCAGCGAAAACGGCGTAGCCTACGAGCAGTACTTC; CDR3aa: CASSENGVAYEQYF
abundance: .; v_gene: TRBV2; j_gene: TRBJ2-1; d_gene: TRBD2; CDR3nt: TGTGCCAGCAGTGAAATAGCGGGAGGGTTTAATGAGCAGTTCTTC; CDR3aa: CASSEIAGGFNEQFF
abundance: .; v_gene: TRBV19; j_gene: TRBJ1-2; d_gene: TRBD1; CDR3nt: TGTGCCAGTAGCCCCGGGACAGGGGTGAACTATGGCTACACCTTC; CDR3aa: CASSPGTGVNYGYTF
abundance: .; v_gene: TRBV6-5; j_gene: TRBJ2-1; d_gene: TRBD2; CDR3nt: TGTGCCAGCAGTACCGGAGCGGGAGGTTACAATGAGCAGTTCTTC; CDR3aa: CASSTGAGGYNEQFF
abundance: .; v_gene: TRBV29-1; j_gene: TRBJ2-7; d_gene: .; CDR3nt: TGCAGCGTTACGGTGCACGAGCAGTACTTC; CDR3aa: CSVTVHEQYF
abundance: .; v_gene: TRBV4-1; j_gene: TRBJ2-7; d_gene: .; CDR3nt: TGCGCCAGCAGCCAAGATTCTTGGAAAGAAGGATTCTACGAGCAGTACTTC; CDR3aa: CASSQDSWKEGFYEQYF
abundance: .; v_gene: TRBV29-1; j_gene: TRBJ2-2; d_gene: .; CDR3nt: TGCAGCGTTGAAAAGGGGCTAACCGGGGAGCTGTTTTTT; CDR3aa: CSVEKGLTGELFF
abundance: .; v_gene: TRBV7-2; j_gene: TRBJ2-7; d_gene: .; CDR3nt: TGTGCCAGCAGCTCCCCTAGCGAAGCCTACGAGCAGTACTTC; CDR3aa: CASSSPSEAYEQYF
abundance: .; v_gene: TRBV9; j_gene: TRBJ2-7; d_gene: TRBD1; CDR3nt: TGTGCCAGCAGCGTAGGGTGGGGGACAGAGTCCTACGAGCAGTACTTC; CDR3aa: CASSVGWGTESYEQYF
abundance: .; v_gene: TRBV28; j_gene: TRBJ2-1; d_gene: .; CDR3nt: TGTGCCAGCAGTTTAGTACTCTACAATGAGCAGTTCTTC; CDR3aa: CASSLVLYNEQFF
abundance: .; v_gene: TRBV7-9; j_gene: TRBJ2-7; d_gene: .; CDR3nt: TGTGCCAGCAGCGATACGCATCAGGGAGGGGGGTTCCACGAGCAGTACTTC; CDR3aa: CASSDTHQGGGFHEQYF
abundance: .; v_gene: TRBV5-6; j_gene: TRBJ2-1; d_gene: TRBD2; CDR3nt: TGTGCCAGCAGCCTTGGACTAGCGGGCCCCTACAATGAGCAGTTCTTC; CDR3aa: CASSLGLAGPYNEQFF
abundance: .; v_gene: TRBV6-1; j_gene: TRBJ2-5; d_gene: .; CDR3nt: TGTGCCAGCAGTGAATTGGGCCCGAGCCCCAAGAAGACCCAGTACTTC; CDR3aa: CASSELGPSPKKTQYF
abundance: .; v_gene: TRBV29-1; j_gene: TRBJ2-5; d_gene: .; CDR3nt: TGCAGCGTGGACCCGAGGGAGACCCAGTACTTC; CDR3aa: CSVDPRETQYF
abundance: .; v_gene: TRBV7-8; j_gene: TRBJ2-7; d_gene: TRBD1; CDR3nt: TGTGCCAGCAGCTTATTCCGGGACAGGGCATCCTACGAGCAGTACTTC; CDR3aa: CASSLFRDRASYEQYF
abundance: .; v_gene: TRBV11-2; j_gene: TRBJ2-7; d_gene: .; CDR3nt: TGTGCCAGCAGCTTAGATGGCCGCGCCTACGAGCAGTACTTC; CDR3aa: CASSLDGRAYEQYF
abundance: .; v_gene: TRBV4-1; j_gene: TRBJ1-2; d_gene: TRBD1; CDR3nt: TGCGCCAGCAGCCAAGATCTCAACAGGGGGGGTTCATATGGCTACACCTTC; CDR3aa: CASSQDLNRGGSYGYTF
abundance: .; v_gene: TRBV5-6; j_gene: TRBJ1-2; d_gene: .; CDR3nt: TGTGCCAGCAGAAGGAGCGGGATGAAGCGGGGCTACACCTTC; CDR3aa: CASRRSGMKRGYTF
abundance: .; v_gene: TRBV28; j_gene: TRBJ2-7; d_gene: TRBD1; CDR3nt: TGTGCCAGCAGCTTCCGGGACAGGGCCCACGAGCAGTACTTC; CDR3aa: CASSFRDRAHEQYF
abundance: .; v_gene: TRBV18; j_gene: TRBJ1-5; d_gene: .; CDR3nt: TGTGCCAGCCCCCCTCAGCCCCAGCATTTT; CDR3aa: CASPPQPQHF
abundance: .; v_gene: TRBV6-6; j_gene: TRBJ2-1; d_gene: TRBD2; CDR3nt: TGTGCCAGCACCATCCTCGGGGGGAGCTCCTACAATGAGCAGTTCTTC; CDR3aa: CASTILGGSSYNEQFF
abundance: .; v_gene: TRBV7-8; j_gene: TRBJ1-1; d_gene: .; CDR3nt: TGTGCCAGCAGCTTAGCCGGGACCGGTGGGGCTTTCTTT; CDR3aa: CASSLAGTGGAFF
abundance: .; v_gene: TRBV10-3; j_gene: TRBJ2-1; d_gene: .; CDR3nt: TGTGCCATCAGCCCTAGCGACTCCTACAATGAGCAGTTCTTC; CDR3aa: CAISPSDSYNEQFF
abundance: .; v_gene: TRBV30; j_gene: TRBJ2-3; d_gene: TRBD2; CDR3nt: TGTGCCTGGAGTTCTACTAGCGTCCCCCCAGATACGCAGTATTTT; CDR3aa: CAWSSTSVPPDTQYF